The entry that follows covers one TCR beta chain sequence. The data stem from a study of blood T cell repertoires in COVID-19. V lost 5 bases, J lost 1 base, and 11 bases stayed unmatched. Germline CDR1 is SGHRS and CDR2 is YFSETQ. This CDR3 region has 17 residues. The method was immunoSEQ multiplex PCR; TCRdb's version includes in-frame clones alone and lacks a portion of them. This sample carries about 150,000 clones, 85% to 90% of them seen once, and the ten largest clones take under 3%. The sequencing sample was made of peripheral blood. The chain couples TRBV5-1 to TRBJ2-7; TRBD2 agrees at 11 bases. The origin of this receptor is a human donor in a cohort sampled during active COVID-19. Here the CDR3 reads CASRTTSGSSVSYEQYF. CDR3 coding DNA: TGCGCCAGCAGGACCACTAGCGGGAGTTCTGTTTCCTACGAGCAGTACTTC. The full variable domain, completed using reference TRBV5-1 and TRBJ2-7, is KAGVTQTPRYLIKTRGQQVTLSCSPISGHRSVSWYQQTPGQGLQFLFEYFSETQRNKGNFPGRFSGRQFSNSRSEMNVSTLELGDSALYLCASRTTSGSSVSYEQYFGPGTRLTVT.